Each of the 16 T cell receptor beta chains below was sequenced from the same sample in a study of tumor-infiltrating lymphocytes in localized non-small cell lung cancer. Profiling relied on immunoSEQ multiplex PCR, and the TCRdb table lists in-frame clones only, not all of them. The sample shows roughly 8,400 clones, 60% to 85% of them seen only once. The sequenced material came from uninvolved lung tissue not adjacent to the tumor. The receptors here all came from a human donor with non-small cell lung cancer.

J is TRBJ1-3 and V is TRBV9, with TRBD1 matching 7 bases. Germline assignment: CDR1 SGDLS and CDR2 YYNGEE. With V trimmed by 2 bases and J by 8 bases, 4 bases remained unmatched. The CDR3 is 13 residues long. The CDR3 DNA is TGTGCCAGCAGCGTTGACAGGGACGACACCATATATTTT. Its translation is CASSVDRDDTIYF.

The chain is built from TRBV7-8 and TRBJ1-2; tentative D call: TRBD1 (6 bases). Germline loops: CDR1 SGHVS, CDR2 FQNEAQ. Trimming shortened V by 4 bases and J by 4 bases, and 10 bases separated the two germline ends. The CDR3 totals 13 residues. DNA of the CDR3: TGTGCCAGCAGCTCAGGGGCCCTCTATGGCTACACCTTC. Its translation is CASSSGALYGYTF.

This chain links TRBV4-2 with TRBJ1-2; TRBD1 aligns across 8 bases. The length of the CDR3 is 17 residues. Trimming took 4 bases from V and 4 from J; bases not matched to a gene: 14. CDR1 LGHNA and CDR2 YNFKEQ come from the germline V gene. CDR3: CASSPQIPGTGAYGYTF. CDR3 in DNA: TGTGCCAGCAGCCCACAGATTCCGGGGACAGGAGCCTATGGCTACACCTTC.

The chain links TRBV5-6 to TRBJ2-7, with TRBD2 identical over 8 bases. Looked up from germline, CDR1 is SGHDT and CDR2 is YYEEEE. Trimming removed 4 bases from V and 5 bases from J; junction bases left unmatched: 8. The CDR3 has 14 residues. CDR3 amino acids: CASSGASGSDEQYF. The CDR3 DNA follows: TGTGCCAGCAGCGGGGCAAGCGGGAGCGACGAGCAGTACTTC.

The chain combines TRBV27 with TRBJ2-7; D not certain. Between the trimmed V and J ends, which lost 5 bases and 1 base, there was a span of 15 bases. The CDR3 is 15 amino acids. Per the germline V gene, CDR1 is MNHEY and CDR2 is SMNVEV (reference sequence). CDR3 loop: CASSPRVLRSYEQYF. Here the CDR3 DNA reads TGTGCCAGCAGTCCCCGGGTTCTTAGGTCCTACGAGCAGTACTTC.

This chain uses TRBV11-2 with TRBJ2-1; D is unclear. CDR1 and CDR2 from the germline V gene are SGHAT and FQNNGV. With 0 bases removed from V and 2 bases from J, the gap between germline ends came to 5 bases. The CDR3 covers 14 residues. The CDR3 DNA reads TGTGCCAGCAGCTTAGATAGAACCTACAATGAGCAGTTCTTC. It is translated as CASSLDRTYNEQFF.

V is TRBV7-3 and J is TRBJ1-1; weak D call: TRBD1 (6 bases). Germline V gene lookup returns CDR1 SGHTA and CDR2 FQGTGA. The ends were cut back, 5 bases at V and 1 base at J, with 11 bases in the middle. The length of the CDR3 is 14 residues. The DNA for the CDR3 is TGTGCCAGCAGCCCCGACAGGACGAACACTGAAGCTTTCTTT. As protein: CASSPDRTNTEAFF.

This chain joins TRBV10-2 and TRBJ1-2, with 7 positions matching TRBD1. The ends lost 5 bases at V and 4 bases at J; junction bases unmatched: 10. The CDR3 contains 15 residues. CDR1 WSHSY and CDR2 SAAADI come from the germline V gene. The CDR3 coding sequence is TGCGCCAGCAGTAAAAACAGGGGCGATGTCTATGGCTACACCTTC. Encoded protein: CASSKNRGDVYGYTF.

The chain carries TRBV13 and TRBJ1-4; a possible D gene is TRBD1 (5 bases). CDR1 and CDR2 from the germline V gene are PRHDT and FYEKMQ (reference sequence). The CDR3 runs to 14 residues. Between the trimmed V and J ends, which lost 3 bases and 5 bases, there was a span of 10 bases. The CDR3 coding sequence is TGTGCCAGCAGCTTTTTCGGGGGGAATGAAAAACTGTTTTTT. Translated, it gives CASSFFGGNEKLFF.

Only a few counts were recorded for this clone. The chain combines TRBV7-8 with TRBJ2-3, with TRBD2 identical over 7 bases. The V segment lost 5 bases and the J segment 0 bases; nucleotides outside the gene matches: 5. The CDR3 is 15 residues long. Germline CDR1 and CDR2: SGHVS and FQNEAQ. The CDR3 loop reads CASSPSLASTDTQYF. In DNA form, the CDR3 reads TGTGCCAGCAGCCCTTCACTAGCGAGCACAGATACGCAGTATTTT.

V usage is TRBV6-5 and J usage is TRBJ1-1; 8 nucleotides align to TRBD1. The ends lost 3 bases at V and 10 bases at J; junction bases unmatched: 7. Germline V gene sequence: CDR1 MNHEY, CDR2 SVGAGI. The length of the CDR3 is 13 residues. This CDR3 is CASSYGQGLVAFF. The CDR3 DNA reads TGTGCCAGCAGTTATGGACAGGGACTGGTAGCTTTCTTT.

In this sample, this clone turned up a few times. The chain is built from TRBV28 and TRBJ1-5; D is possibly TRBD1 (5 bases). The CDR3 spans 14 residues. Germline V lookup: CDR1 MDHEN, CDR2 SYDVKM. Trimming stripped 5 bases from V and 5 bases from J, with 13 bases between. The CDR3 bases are TGTGCCAGCAGTCCTCGGGACGGGTATCAGCCCCAGCATTTT. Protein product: CASSPRDGYQPQHF.

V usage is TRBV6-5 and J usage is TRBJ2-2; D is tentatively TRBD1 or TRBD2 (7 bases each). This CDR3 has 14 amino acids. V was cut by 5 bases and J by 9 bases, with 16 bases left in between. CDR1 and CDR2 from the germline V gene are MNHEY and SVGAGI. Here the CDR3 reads CASSRQGGPRELFF. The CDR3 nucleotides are TGTGCCAGCAGTCGACAGGGAGGGCCCCGGGAGCTGTTTTTT.

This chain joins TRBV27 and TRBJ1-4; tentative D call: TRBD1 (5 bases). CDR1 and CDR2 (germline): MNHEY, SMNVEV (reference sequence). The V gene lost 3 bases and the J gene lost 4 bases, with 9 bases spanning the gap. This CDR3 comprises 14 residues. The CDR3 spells CASSLTRDNEKLFF. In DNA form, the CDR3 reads TGTGCCAGCAGTTTGACCAGGGATAATGAAAAACTGTTTTTT.

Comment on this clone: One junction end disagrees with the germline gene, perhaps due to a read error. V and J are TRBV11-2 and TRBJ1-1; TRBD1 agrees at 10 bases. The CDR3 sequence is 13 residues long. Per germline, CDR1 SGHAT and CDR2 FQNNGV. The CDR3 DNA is TGTGCCAGCAGCAAAGACAGGGGGCCTGAGGCTTTCTTT. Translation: CASSKDRGPEAFF.

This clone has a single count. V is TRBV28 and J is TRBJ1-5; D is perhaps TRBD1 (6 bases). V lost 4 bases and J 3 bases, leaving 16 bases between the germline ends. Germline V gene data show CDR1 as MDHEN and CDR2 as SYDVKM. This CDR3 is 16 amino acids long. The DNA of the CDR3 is TGTGCCAGCAGTTCGTCGGACAGATCATACAATCAGCCCCAGCATTTT. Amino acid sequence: CASSSSDRSYNQPQHF.